The clone carrying this T cell receptor beta chain was seen a handful of times. Assay: immunoSEQ multiplex PCR; the TCRdb copy retains only in-frame clones and omits some. The sample has around 130,000 clones; 84% are singletons. This CDR3 comprises 14 residues. V lost 4 bases and J 0 bases, leaving 7 bases between the germline ends. CDR1 is MDHEN and CDR2 is SYDVKM in the germline V gene. Donors were grouped by their self-reported clinical history. These data come from a study of blood T cell repertoires in COVID-19. Study summary: Spain, Italy and the United States supplied samples that represented acute and convalescent COVID-19. The cDNA or gDNA used as material had been derived from T cells, B-cell-depleted T cells, or PBMCs.

The chain carries TRBV28 and TRBJ1-3; D is ambiguous. This receptor was identified in a man aged 40-49 years with acute COVID-19. The sample comprised PBMCs or T cells enriched from blood (not recorded which). The CDR3 is CASSSGSSGNTIYF. The CDR3 nucleotides read TGTGCCAGCAGTTCCGGGAGCTCTGGAAACACCATATATTTT. The complete variable domain, with remaining parts taken from reference TRBV28 and TRBJ1-3, reads DVKVTQSSRYLVKRTGEKVFLECVQDMDHENMFWYRQDPGLGLRLIYFSYDVKMKEKGDIPEGYSVSREKKERFSLILESASTNQTSMYLCASSSGSSGNTIYFGEGSWLTVV.